This T cell receptor beta chain comes out of a study of beta chain features in type 1 diabetes. Findings and limits, study-wide: Type 1 diabetes patients had TCRB CDR3s that were shorter (moderately but significantly so) in all four CD4+ subsets.

The CDR3 is 14 amino acids. V trimming: 3 bases; J trimming: 3 bases; junction bases outside the gene matches: 5. Looked up from germline, CDR1 is GTSNPN and CDR2 is SVGIG (reference sequence). About this clone itself: Its antigen remains unknown.

cDNA synthesis used the whole RNA isolate, giving expressed TCRB sequences. Repertoires were generated with immunoSEQ multiplex PCR, while TCRdb's copy carries only in-frame clones and drops some. Of about 640,000 clones listed, around 12% are singletons. V usage is TRBV30 and J usage is TRBJ2-5; TRBD2 aligns across 9 bases. Sequencing input: naive CD4+ T cells from blood. The TCR was taken from a man in his thirties or forties with type 1 diabetes. The CDR3 spells CAWSRGLAEETQYF. Here the CDR3 DNA reads TGTGCCTGGAGCAGGGGACTAGCAGAAGAGACCCAGTACTTC.